Listed here are 28 T cell receptor beta chains from one sample, sequenced in a study of radiotherapy plus CTLA-4 blockade in lung cancer (dated by TCRdb to the late 2010s). Libraries came from the immunoSEQ multiplex PCR assay. TCRdb carries this immuneACCESS record with in-frame sequences only. Its versions omit some clonotypes, under half of them owing to an unresolved V gene in the studies checked, with the rest unexplained. The sample table shows about 97,000 clones, and around 74% are seen once. The ten top clones hold approximately 2.8% of the sample. The specimen comprised peripheral blood, sampled from a patient treated with radiotherapy plus ipilimumab. The receptors derive from a human donor with non-small cell lung cancer who had a partial response to radiotherapy plus ipilimumab. Some clones in this sample may be carry-over from other donors' samples.

V gene TRBV28 combines with J gene TRBJ1-2; TRBD1 might be the D (6 bases). Germline CDR1 is MDHEN and CDR2 is SYDVKM. The CDR3 has 18 amino acids. Between the trimmed V and J ends, which lost 4 bases and 8 bases, there was a span of 29 bases. CDR3 bases: TGTGCCAGCAGTTATTTGCTAGGACAGCACTCCCTGCTTTCCGGCTACACCTTC. It codes for CASSYLLGQHSLLSGYTF.

This clone has only a few counts. The chain combines TRBV11-3 with TRBJ2-1, with TRBD1 matching 7 bases. CDR1 SGHNT and CDR2 YENEEA come from the germline V gene. This CDR3 is built from 15 residues. Trimming took 0 bases from V and 4 from J; bases not matched to a gene: 3. The CDR3 loop reads CASSLDGRGYNEQFF. The CDR3 nucleotides read TGTGCCAGCAGCTTAGATGGCAGGGGGTACAATGAGCAGTTCTTC.

The chain recombines TRBV7-9 with TRBJ2-3, with D unclear. Trimming stripped 2 bases from V and 0 bases from J, with 18 bases between. This CDR3 contains 18 residues. Germline V gene sequence: CDR1 SEHNR, CDR2 FQNEAQ (reference sequence). In DNA, the CDR3 is TGTGCCAGCAGCTTAACGGCGGCTTACCTATCTAGCACAGATACGCAGTATTTT. Its translation: CASSLTAAYLSSTDTQYF.

The rearrangement joins TRBV29-1 to TRBJ1-1; no definite D call. The V end lost 3 bases, the J end lost 4 bases, and 18 bases lay between the germline ends. The CDR3 runs to 15 residues. Germline V CDR1 and CDR2: SQVTM, ANQGSEA. CDR3 DNA sequence: TGCAGCGTTGATAATGTTGAGGGCCGGGGCACTGAAGCTTTCTTT. It is translated as CSVDNVEGRGTEAFF.

This clone was observed a handful of times. This chain joins TRBV7-8 and TRBJ1-3, with 7 positions matching TRBD1. V dropped 5 bases and J dropped 7; count of bases not matched to a gene: 14. Germline lookup yields CDR1 SGHVS and CDR2 FQNEAQ. CDR3 length: 16 residues. In DNA, the CDR3 is TGTGCCAGCAGCCCCCGCCGACAGGGACGAGTCAACACCATATATTTT. This sequence encodes CASSPRRQGRVNTIYF. The full variable domain, with the rest looked up from reference TRBV7-8 and TRBJ1-3, is GAGVSQSPRYKVAKRGQDVALRCDPISGHVSLFWYQQALGQGPEFLTYFQNEAQLDKSGLPSDRFFAERPEGSVSTLKIQRTQQEDSAVYLCASSPRRQGRVNTIYFGEGSWLTVV.

The V gene is TRBV9, the J gene TRBJ1-6; D is undetermined. This CDR3 is built from 14 residues. Looked up from germline, CDR1 is SGDLS and CDR2 is YYNGEE. Trimming removed 1 base at V and 9 bases at J, with 11 bases between. CDR3 protein: CASSVSQEFSPLHF. CDR3 nucleotides: TGTGCCAGCAGCGTATCGCAGGAATTTTCACCCCTCCACTTT.

This clone was picked up one time. The chain has TRBV20-1 and TRBJ2-7; 7 nucleotides line up with TRBD2. The trim removed 3 bases at V and 7 bases at J, leaving 0 bases unmatched. This CDR3 is 10 amino acids long. Germline lookup yields CDR1 DFQATT and CDR2 SNEGSKA (reference sequence). The CDR3 DNA reads as TGCAGTGCTAGCGGGAGGGAGCAGTACTTC. This gives the protein CSASGREQYF.

This rearrangement joins TRBV7-2 to TRBJ2-1; D possibly corresponds to TRBD2 (5 bases). CDR3 length: 14 amino acids. Germline V CDR1 and CDR2: SGHTA, FQGNSA. V was shortened by 0 bases and J by 10 bases, with 13 bases between the two germline ends. The CDR3 is CASSLAPRAGEQFF. In nucleotides, the CDR3 is TGTGCCAGCAGCTTAGCCCCGCGGGCGGGCGAGCAGTTCTTC.

The chain links TRBV6-6 to TRBJ2-1, with a weak D call TRBD1 (5 bases). V dropped 5 bases and J dropped 8 bases, with 22 bases sitting between them. The germline V gene encodes CDR1 MNHNY and CDR2 SVGAGI (reference sequence). The CDR3 runs to 16 residues. CDR3: CASSTPRVLQGDEQFF. The CDR3 nucleotides read TGTGCCAGCAGTACCCCTAGAGTACTGCAGGGCGATGAGCAGTTCTTC.

V usage is TRBV5-1 and J usage is TRBJ2-3; 10 nucleotides match TRBD2. J lost 5 bases, V lost 0 bases, and 3 bases had no gene match. This CDR3 has 15 residues. The germline CDR1 and CDR2 sequences are SGHRS and YFSETQ. CDR3 residues: CASSLEASGRDTQYF. CDR3 nucleotide sequence: TGCGCCAGCAGCTTGGAAGCTAGCGGGAGAGATACGCAGTATTTT.

Note on this clone: This same CDR3 is encoded by further DNA sequences in the sample. The chain has TRBV18 and TRBJ2-3; D might be TRBD2 (5 bases). The CDR3 loop spans 14 amino acids. V was clipped by 3 bases and J by 1 base, with 8 bases between them. Germline CDR1 KGHSH, CDR2 LQKENI. CDR3 residues: CASSPIGGTDTQYF. The DNA for the CDR3 is TGTGCCAGCTCACCCATCGGGGGCACAGATACGCAGTATTTT.

This clone was counted a few times. The rearrangement uses TRBV2 and TRBJ1-1, with D possibly matching TRBD1 (6 bases). The CDR3 runs to 14 residues. Trimming took off 6 bases at V and 0 bases at J, with 11 bases between the two ends. Germline loops: CDR1 SNHLY, CDR2 FYNNEI. The chain's CDR3 is CASSPGQVNTEAFF. Here the CDR3 DNA reads TGTGCCAGCAGCCCGGGACAAGTGAACACTGAAGCTTTCTTT.

This clone has just one count. The chain carries TRBV2 and TRBJ2-3; 9 bases map to TRBD1. J lost 3 bases, V lost 8 bases, and 9 bases had no gene match. The CDR3 has 15 residues. Germline V gives CDR1 SNHLY, CDR2 FYNNEI. Written as DNA, the CDR3 is TGTGCCAGCGCCACCCGGGACAGGGATACAGATACGCAGTATTTT. It encodes CASATRDRDTDTQYF.

The J gene is TRBJ1-2, the V gene TRBV5-4; 7 nucleotides line up with TRBD1. The V gene's germline CDR1 is SGHNT and CDR2 YYREEE (reference sequence). Trimming at V came to 0 bases and at J to 7 bases, leaving 6 bases not matched to a gene. The CDR3 runs to 14 residues. The CDR3 region is CASSLAYEGAGYTF. In nucleotides, the CDR3 is TGTGCCAGCAGCTTGGCCTATGAGGGGGCTGGCTACACCTTC.

The V call is TRBV15, the J call TRBJ2-7, with 7 positions matching TRBD1. V dropped 4 bases and J dropped 3; count of bases not matched to a gene: 6. CDR1 LNHNV and CDR2 YYDKDF come from the germline V gene (reference sequence). The CDR3 consists of 14 residues. CDR3 residues: CATSTDRYNYEQYF. CDR3 DNA: TGTGCCACCAGCACGGACAGGTATAACTACGAGCAGTACTTC.

This rearrangement joins TRBV2 to TRBJ2-4; 12 nucleotides line up with TRBD1. Unmatched junction bases numbered 11, after V lost 6 bases and J lost 8 bases. The CDR3 length is 16 residues. Germline lookup yields CDR1 SNHLY and CDR2 FYNNEI. This CDR3 is CASSPGTGGRTDIQYF. The CDR3 nucleotides are TGTGCCAGCAGCCCCGGGACAGGGGGCCGGACGGACATTCAGTACTTC.

The J gene is TRBJ1-1, the V gene TRBV30; D not certain. CDR1 and CDR2 from the germline V gene are GTSNPN and SVGIG (reference sequence). V was trimmed by 0 bases and J by 0 bases, leaving 5 bases between them. CDR3 length equals 13 residues. CDR3 coding DNA: TGTGCCTGGAGTGTACAAGTGAACACTGAAGCTTTCTTT. This sequence encodes CAWSVQVNTEAFF.

The chain couples TRBV28 to TRBJ1-2, with D uncertain. The germline V and J ends were trimmed by 6 bases and 3 bases, with 17 bases remaining between them. CDR1 MDHEN and CDR2 SYDVKM come from the germline V gene. This CDR3 is 15 amino acids long. In nucleotides, the CDR3 is TGTGCCAGCAGCTCTAGTAGCCGGTTCTACTATGGCTACACCTTC. This gives the protein CASSSSSRFYYGYTF.

The genes are TRBV18 and TRBJ1-5; no reliable D call. Trimming cost V 1 base and J 5 bases, with 6 bases left between them. CDR1 and CDR2 (germline): KGHSH, LQKENI. This CDR3 spans 13 amino acids. CDR3 amino acids: CASSPQEDQPQHF. CDR3 nucleotides: TGTGCCAGCTCACCACAGGAGGATCAGCCCCAGCATTTT.

The chain combines TRBV5-4 with TRBJ1-2, with a possible D match to TRBD1 (6 bases). Germline CDR1 reads SGHNT; CDR2 reads YYREEE (reference sequence). The V and J ends lost 3 bases and 8 bases respectively, with 23 bases between them. The CDR3 runs to 16 residues. The CDR3 DNA reads as TGTGCCAGCAGCTCGTTCACATCGACAGGTCTAGGAGGCTACACCTTC. Residues: CASSSFTSTGLGGYTF.

This chain connects TRBV6-5 to TRBJ2-4, with TRBD1 matching over 7 bases. The germline V gene encodes CDR1 MNHEY and CDR2 SVGAGI. This CDR3 comprises 13 residues. V gave up 8 bases and J gave up 4 bases; unmatched junction bases: 5. The DNA for the CDR3 is TGTGCCAGCCAGACAGGGCTTAAAAACATTCAGTACTTC. Translation: CASQTGLKNIQYF.

The CDR3 loop is CASRLKDRQPYNEQFF. In DNA, the CDR3 is TGTGCCAGCAGGCTAAAGGACAGACAGCCCTACAATGAGCAGTTCTTC. V is TRBV27 and J is TRBJ2-1; possible D gene TRBD1, 6 bases. With 6 bases removed from V and 2 bases from J, the gap between germline ends came to 17 bases. The CDR3 has 16 residues. CDR1 is MNHEY, CDR2 SMNVEV, per germline (reference sequence).

This clone was seen a single time. The gene calls are TRBV11-2 and TRBJ2-7; D gene uncertain. This CDR3 is 15 amino acids long. Between the trimmed V and J ends, which lost 1 base and 3 bases, there was a span of 13 bases. Germline CDR1 reads SGHAT; CDR2 reads FQNNGV. DNA of the CDR3: TGTGCCAGCAGCTTAGCCCCGAACAGCATCTACGAGCAGTACTTC. It encodes CASSLAPNSIYEQYF.

The chain uses TRBV5-5 and TRBJ1-6; TRBD1 matches at 7 bases. V was clipped by 4 bases and J by 4 bases; unmatched bases: 14. This CDR3 has 18 residues. Germline V gene sequence: CDR1 SGHKS, CDR2 YYEKEE (reference sequence). CDR3 nucleotides: TGTGCCAGCAGCCATCAGGGGGAGAGGGCCTATTATAATTCACCCCTCCACTTT. Translating it yields CASSHQGERAYYNSPLHF.

The rearrangement uses TRBV6-5 and TRBJ1-4; D is uncertain. The CDR3 contains 16 residues. Germline V gene data show CDR1 as MNHEY and CDR2 as SVGAGI. V lost 0 bases to trimming and J lost 7 bases, with 15 bases between them. The CDR3 spells CASSYSLSGIGEKLFF. CDR3 nucleotides: TGTGCCAGCAGTTACTCATTGTCGGGGATTGGTGAAAAACTGTTTTTT.

The chain combines TRBV5-6 with TRBJ2-7; 7 bases agree with TRBD1. The germline gives CDR1 SGHDT, CDR2 YYEEEE. The CDR3 has 15 residues. With V trimmed by 3 bases and J by 4 bases, 10 bases remained unmatched. CDR3 residues: CASSSLGGLGYEQYF. The CDR3 region has the DNA TGTGCCAGCAGCTCTCTAGGGGGCCTTGGATACGAGCAGTACTTC.

J is TRBJ2-1 and V is TRBV16; D not resolved. The CDR3 runs to 17 residues. Per germline, CDR1 KGHSY and CDR2 FQNENV. Deletions cut 2 bases from V and 4 bases from J, with 18 bases between. The CDR3 here is CASSQVLTTPYYNEQFF. CDR3 DNA: TGTGCCAGCAGCCAAGTCCTCACTACCCCCTATTACAATGAGCAGTTCTTC. The full variable domain, rest sourced from reference TRBV16 and TRBJ2-1, is GEEVAQTPKHLVRGEGQKAKLYCAPIKGHSYVFWYQQVLKNEFKFLISFQNENVFDETGMPKERFSAKCLPNSPCSLEIQATKLEDSAVYFCASSQVLTTPYYNEQFFGPGTRLTVL.

The chain has TRBV7-6 and TRBJ2-7, with 9 bases fitting TRBD2. Germline loops: CDR1 SGHVS, CDR2 FNYEAQ. The CDR3 is 16 residues long. J was trimmed by 5 bases and V by 5 bases; bases with no gene match: 13. As DNA, the CDR3 is TGTGCCAGCAGCACCCGACGCATAGCGGGAGTGGACGAGCAGTACTTC. Amino acid sequence: CASSTRRIAGVDEQYF.